This passage covers 29 T cell receptor beta chains from one sample sequenced in a study of blood T cell repertoires in COVID-19. Produced via immunoSEQ multiplex PCR; TCRdb's table is partial and in-frame only. The sample consists of under 400,000 clones, over 85% of them appearing once. Sequenced: peripheral blood. Receptors were obtained from a woman aged 55-70 years with COVID-19, enrolled during active disease.

This chain joins TRBV11-2 and TRBJ1-3, with 7 bases identical to TRBD1. The CDR3 extends over 15 amino acids. V trimming: 5 bases; J trimming: 0 bases; junction bases outside the gene matches: 4. Germline values: CDR1 SGHAT, CDR2 FQNNGV. CDR3 sequence reads: CASSVQGVSGNTIYF. The CDR3 DNA reads as TGTGCCAGCAGCGTCCAGGGGGTCTCTGGAAACACCATATATTTT. Full variable domain (missing parts from reference TRBV11-2 and TRBJ1-3): EAGVAQSPRYKIIEKRQSVAFWCNPISGHATLYWYQQILGQGPKLLIQFQNNGVVDDSQLPKDRFSAERLKGVDSTLKIQPAKLEDSAVYLCASSVQGVSGNTIYFGEGSWLTVV.

J is TRBJ2-5 and V is TRBV27; D is unresolved. The CDR3 extends over 13 amino acids. CDR1 and CDR2 (germline): MNHEY, SMNVEV (reference sequence). Trimming took 6 bases from V and 5 from J, leaving 13 bases between them. CDR3: CASSPRLRETQYF. In DNA, the CDR3 is TGTGCCAGCAGCCCGCGGTTGCGGGAGACCCAGTACTTC.

This clone has just one count. The chain joins TRBV6-5 to TRBJ1-1, with D hard to call. The V and J ends lost 0 bases and 8 bases respectively, with 7 bases between them. Germline lookup yields CDR1 MNHEY and CDR2 SVGAGI. The CDR3 extends over 12 amino acids. This CDR3 is CASSYSTREAFF. CDR3 DNA: TGTGCCAGCAGTTACTCTACGCGCGAAGCTTTCTTT.

The genes are TRBV27 and TRBJ1-1; D is uncertain. Between the trimmed V and J ends, which lost 5 bases and 1 base, there was a span of 11 bases. Germline CDR1 reads MNHEY; CDR2 reads SMNVEV (reference sequence). CDR3 size: 14 residues. This CDR3 reads CASSPWATNTEAFF. CDR3 nucleotide sequence: TGTGCCAGCAGTCCATGGGCCACGAACACTGAAGCTTTCTTT.

The chain combines TRBV5-1 with TRBJ1-6; 7 bases line up with TRBD1. This CDR3 is 15 amino acids long. Germline V lookup: CDR1 SGHRS, CDR2 YFSETQ. V lost 4 bases, J lost 5 bases, and 6 bases stayed unmatched. The CDR3 here is CASSVTGINNSPLHF. DNA for the CDR3: TGCGCCAGCAGCGTGACAGGGATCAATAATTCACCCCTCCACTTT.

Only one count was recorded for this clone. The chain carries TRBV18 and TRBJ2-1; TRBD1 might be the D (6 bases). Trimming shortened V by 4 bases and J by 6 bases, and 16 bases separated the two germline ends. Germline assignment: CDR1 KGHSH and CDR2 LQKENI. This CDR3 contains 15 residues. The CDR3 spells CASSLPQGNSNEQFF. The CDR3 DNA reads as TGTGCCAGCTCACTACCGCAGGGGAACAGCAATGAGCAGTTCTTC.

This chain connects TRBV2 to TRBJ2-7; 9 bases line up with TRBD1. The CDR3 runs to 15 residues. The ends lost 2 bases at V and 4 bases at J; junction bases unmatched: 6. In germline, CDR1 is SNHLY, CDR2 FYNNEI. The chain's CDR3 is CASSELTGGWYEQYF. The CDR3 DNA reads TGTGCCAGCAGTGAATTAACAGGGGGCTGGTACGAGCAGTACTTC.

This rearrangement joins TRBV10-1 to TRBJ1-5; 11 nucleotides agree with TRBD1. The V segment lost 7 bases and the J segment 5 bases; nucleotides outside the gene matches: 4. The length of the CDR3 is 14 residues. CDR1 and CDR2 (germline): WNHNN, SYGVQD (reference sequence). The CDR3, as DNA: TGCGCCAGCACTGGGACAGGGGGTGATCAGCCCCAGCATTTT. Translating it yields CASTGTGGDQPQHF.

This sequence joins TRBV27 and TRBJ1-6; D unclear. The germline CDR1 and CDR2 sequences are MNHEY and SMNVEV (reference sequence). CDR3 length: 16 amino acids. The V and J ends lost 6 bases and 4 bases respectively, with 16 bases between them. CDR3 loop: CASSVTPTTYNSPLHF. The CDR3 DNA sequence: TGTGCCAGCAGCGTGACACCGACCACTTATAATTCACCCCTCCACTTT.

In this sample, this clone turned up many times. The chain couples TRBV3-1 (or the pseudogene TRBV3-2) to TRBJ1-2, with 9 bases aligning to TRBD1. The CDR3 has 16 residues. The V gene end was trimmed by 1 base and the J gene end by 7 bases; junction bases not matched to a gene: 10. CDR1 and CDR2 from the germline V gene are LGHDT and YNNKEL (reference sequence). The CDR3 bases are TGTGCCAGCAGCCAAGGTGCAAACAGGGGGCGATCTGGCTACACCTTC. Its translation: CASSQGANRGRSGYTF.

The chain uses TRBV5-1 and TRBJ2-7, with D possibly matching TRBD1 (6 bases). Germline V gives CDR1 SGHRS, CDR2 YFSETQ. Trimming left V 2 bases short and J 1 base short, with 7 bases between. CDR3 size: 13 residues. DNA of the CDR3: TGCGCCAGCAGCTTACAGGGATCCTACGAGCAGTACTTC. The encoded protein is CASSLQGSYEQYF.

The rearrangement joins TRBV9 to TRBJ1-2; no firm D call. The germline gives CDR1 SGDLS, CDR2 YYNGEE. The CDR3 is made up of 13 amino acids. V lost 3 bases to trimming and J lost 8 bases, with 14 bases between them. This CDR3 is CASSAPGWLGYTF. The CDR3 nucleotides are TGTGCCAGCAGCGCCCCTGGCTGGCTGGGCTACACCTTC.

In its sample, this clone was seen once. The rearrangement joins TRBV11-2 to TRBJ1-1; 8 bases line up with TRBD1. The CDR3 is 17 amino acids. CDR1 is SGHAT, CDR2 FQNNGV, per germline. Losses at the gene ends were 0 bases for V and 4 bases for J; bases not matched to a gene: 10. The CDR3 bases are TGTGCCAGCAGCTTAGATCTCGGACAGGGAGTCTCCACTGAAGCTTTCTTT. This sequence encodes CASSLDLGQGVSTEAFF. The complete variable domain, with remaining parts taken from reference TRBV11-2 and TRBJ1-1, reads EAGVAQSPRYKIIEKRQSVAFWCNPISGHATLYWYQQILGQGPKLLIQFQNNGVVDDSQLPKDRFSAERLKGVDSTLKIQPAKLEDSAVYLCASSLDLGQGVSTEAFFGQGTRLTVV.

The chain has TRBV5-1 and TRBJ2-7, with D perhaps TRBD1 (6 bases). Per germline, CDR1 SGHRS and CDR2 YFSETQ. The CDR3 is 12 amino acids. Trimming removed 5 bases from V and 3 bases from J, with 9 bases in between. The CDR3 reads CASRKDSYEQYF. The CDR3 DNA follows: TGCGCCAGCAGGAAGGACAGCTACGAGCAGTACTTC.

The chain recombines TRBV3-1 (or the pseudogene TRBV3-2) with TRBJ1-1, with TRBD1 identical over 7 bases. Germline values: CDR1 LGHDT, CDR2 YNNKEL (reference sequence). With V trimmed by 2 bases and J by 12 bases, 12 bases remained unmatched. The CDR3 totals 14 residues. The CDR3 coding sequence is TGTGCCAGCAGCCAATCAGGGGGGATTATGGTAACTTTCTTT. Translation: CASSQSGGIMVTFF.

This clone was counted only a few times. The V and J genes are TRBV7-8 and TRBJ2-5, with a possible D match to TRBD1 (7 bases). The CDR3 length is 17 residues. The V and J ends lost 1 base and 1 base respectively, with 16 bases between them. Germline V gene sequence: CDR1 SGHVS, CDR2 FQNEAQ. The CDR3 DNA is TGTGCCAGCAGCTTAGGCGGGGCAGGGGGGACCCAAGAGACCCAGTACTTC. Residues: CASSLGGAGGTQETQYF.

The chain carries TRBV7-6 and TRBJ2-5, with unresolved D. The CDR3 covers 12 residues. Germline V gene lookup returns CDR1 SGHVS and CDR2 FNYEAQ. With 4 bases removed from V and 5 bases from J, the gap between germline ends came to 8 bases. This CDR3 is CASSSRLETQYF. The CDR3, as DNA: TGTGCCAGCAGCTCCCGGTTGGAGACCCAGTACTTC.

The chain employs TRBV4-2 and TRBJ2-5; weak D call: TRBD1 (5 bases). CDR1 and CDR2 from the germline V gene are LGHNA and YNFKEQ. V was clipped by 4 bases and J by 8 bases, with 11 bases between them. The CDR3 loop spans 12 amino acids. The CDR3 DNA reads TGTGCCAGCAGCCTAGGGGTCGGAACCCAGTACTTC. It encodes CASSLGVGTQYF.

The rearrangement joins TRBV7-9 to TRBJ1-1; 8 bases fit TRBD1. The CDR3 consists of 16 residues. Germline CDR1 reads SEHNR; CDR2 reads FQNEAQ (reference sequence). J lost 3 bases, V lost 5 bases, and 11 bases had no gene match. The CDR3 protein is CASSPWGTGRDTEAFF. DNA of the CDR3: TGTGCCAGCAGCCCTTGGGGGACAGGCAGGGACACTGAAGCTTTCTTT. Full variable domain (remainder filled in from reference TRBV7-9 and TRBJ1-1): DTGVSQNPRHKITKRGQNVTFRCDPISEHNRLYWYRQTLGQGPEFLTYFQNEAQLEKSRLLSDRFSAERPKGSFSTLEIQRTEQGDSAMYLCASSPWGTGRDTEAFFGQGTRLTVV.

This clone was seen more than once but under ten times. The CDR3 reads CSASSGGTEAFF. The CDR3 nucleotides read TGCAGTGCTAGTTCAGGGGGCACTGAAGCTTTCTTT. This chain joins TRBV20-1 and TRBJ1-1; TRBD1 matches 7 bases. The CDR3 sequence is 12 residues long. V dropped 3 bases and J dropped 4; count of bases not matched to a gene: 2. Germline V gives CDR1 DFQATT, CDR2 SNEGSKA (reference sequence).

The chain uses TRBV7-8 and TRBJ2-1; 8 nucleotides match TRBD1. J lost 6 bases, V lost 5 bases, and 9 bases had no gene match. Germline CDR1 is SGHVS and CDR2 is FQNEAQ. The CDR3 is 15 amino acids. The CDR3 DNA reads TGTGCCAGCAGCAATCCCCGACAGGGGTCCAATGAGCAGTTCTTC. Its protein is CASSNPRQGSNEQFF.

The chain links TRBV11-2 to TRBJ2-7; 10 bases fit TRBD1. Looked up from germline, CDR1 is SGHAT and CDR2 is FQNNGV. This CDR3 spans 16 amino acids. The V gene end was trimmed by 2 bases and the J gene end by 5 bases; junction bases not matched to a gene: 9. CDR3 protein: CASSLTPGQGKNEQYF. The CDR3 bases are TGTGCCAGCAGCTTAACCCCGGGACAGGGGAAGAACGAGCAGTACTTC.

The chain is built from TRBV21-1 and TRBJ1-6. TRBV21-1 is shown as a pseudogene. This CDR3 has 13 amino acids. This chain's CDR3 is CARFTPSDSPLHF. The CDR3 DNA reads TGTGCCCGCTTTACACCTAGTGATTCACCCCTCCACTTT.

The chain uses TRBV28 and TRBJ1-2, with TRBD1 matching over 9 bases. The length of the CDR3 is 13 residues. Germline assignment: CDR1 MDHEN and CDR2 SYDVKM. The V segment lost 7 bases and the J segment 5 bases; nucleotides outside the gene matches: 5. Written as DNA, the CDR3 is TGTGCCAGCACGGCGGGACAGGGATATGGCTACACCTTC. Protein product: CASTAGQGYGYTF.

J is TRBJ1-2 and V is TRBV9; TRBD1 is a possible D gene (6 bases). V was pared by 4 bases and J by 2 bases, with 12 bases between. Germline V gene sequence: CDR1 SGDLS, CDR2 YYNGEE. This CDR3 comprises 14 residues. The CDR3 reads CASSSTGQNYGYTF. The CDR3 DNA reads TGTGCCAGCAGCTCTACAGGGCAAAACTATGGCTACACCTTC.

Notes on this clone: At the DNA level, this CDR3 is encoded by other sequences in the same sample as well. The chain has TRBV19 and TRBJ2-7; 12 nucleotides align to TRBD1. The CDR3 loop spans 15 amino acids. V lost 3 bases to trimming and J lost 2 bases; unmatched junction nucleotides: 2. Germline V gives CDR1 LNHDA, CDR2 SQIVND (reference sequence). The CDR3 coding sequence is TGTGCCAGTAGTATGGGGACAGGGGGCACCTACGAGCAGTACTTC. Its protein product is CASSMGTGGTYEQYF.

This sequence joins TRBV5-4 and TRBJ2-2; perhaps TRBD1 as D (5 bases). V was trimmed by 0 bases and J by 3 bases, leaving 9 bases between them. Per germline, CDR1 SGHNT and CDR2 YYREEE (reference sequence). The CDR3 loop spans 15 amino acids. CDR3 bases: TGTGCCAGCAGCTTGGATCAGGGTTACACCGGGGAGCTGTTTTTT. Translation: CASSLDQGYTGELFF.

The chain carries TRBV2 and TRBJ2-4; maybe TRBD1 (5 bases). Trimming shortened V by 5 bases and J by 1 base, and 12 bases separated the two germline ends. Germline V gene data show CDR1 as SNHLY and CDR2 as FYNNEI. This CDR3 contains 15 residues. CDR3 coding DNA: TGTGCCAGCAGTACGACAGATGGGGCCAAAAACATTCAGTACTTC. Encoded protein: CASSTTDGAKNIQYF.

The chain employs TRBV10-3 and TRBJ1-2; TRBD1 might be the D (5 bases). Germline assignment: CDR1 ENHRY and CDR2 SYGVKD. CDR3 size: 14 residues. Deletions cut 0 bases from V and 4 bases from J, with 9 bases between. For the CDR3, the DNA is TGTGCCATCAGTGAGTCGGGGCTGGGCTATGGCTACACCTTC. Translating it yields CAISESGLGYGYTF.